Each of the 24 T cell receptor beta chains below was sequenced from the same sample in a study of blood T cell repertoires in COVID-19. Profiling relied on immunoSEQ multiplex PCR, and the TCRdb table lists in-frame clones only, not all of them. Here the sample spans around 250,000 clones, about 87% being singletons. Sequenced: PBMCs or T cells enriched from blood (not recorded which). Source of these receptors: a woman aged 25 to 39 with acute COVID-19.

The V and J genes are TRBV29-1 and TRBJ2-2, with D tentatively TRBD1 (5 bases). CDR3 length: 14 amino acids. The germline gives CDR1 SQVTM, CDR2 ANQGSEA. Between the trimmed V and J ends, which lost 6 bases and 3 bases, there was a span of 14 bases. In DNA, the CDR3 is TGCAGCGTCCCCAGGGCAGGAGACACCGGGGAGCTGTTTTTT. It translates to CSVPRAGDTGELFF.

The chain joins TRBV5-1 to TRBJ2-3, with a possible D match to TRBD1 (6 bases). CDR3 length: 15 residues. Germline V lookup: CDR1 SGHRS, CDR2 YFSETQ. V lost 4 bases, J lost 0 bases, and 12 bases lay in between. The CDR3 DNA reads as TGCGCCAGCAGCAGGACAGAATTTAGCACAGATACGCAGTATTTT. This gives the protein CASSRTEFSTDTQYF.

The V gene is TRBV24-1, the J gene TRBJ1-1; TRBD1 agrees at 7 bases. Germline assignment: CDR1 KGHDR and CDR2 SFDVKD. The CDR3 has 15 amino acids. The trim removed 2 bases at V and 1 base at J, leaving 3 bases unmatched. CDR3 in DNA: TGTGCCACCAGTGATTCCCGGACAGGGAACACTGAAGCTTTCTTT. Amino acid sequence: CATSDSRTGNTEAFF.

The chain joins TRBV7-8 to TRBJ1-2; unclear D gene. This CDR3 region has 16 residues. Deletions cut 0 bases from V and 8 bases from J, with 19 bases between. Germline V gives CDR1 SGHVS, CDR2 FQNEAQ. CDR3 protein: CASSLALITGGRGYTF. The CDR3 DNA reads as TGTGCCAGCAGCTTAGCCCTAATCACGGGTGGAAGGGGCTACACCTTC.

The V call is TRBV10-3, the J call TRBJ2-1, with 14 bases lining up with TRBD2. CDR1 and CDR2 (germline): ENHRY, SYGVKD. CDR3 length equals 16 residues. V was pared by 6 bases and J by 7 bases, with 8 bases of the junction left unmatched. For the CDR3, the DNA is TGTGCCATCAGAACAACCGGGACTAGCGGGAGAAATGAGCAGTTCTTC. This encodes CAIRTTGTSGRNEQFF.

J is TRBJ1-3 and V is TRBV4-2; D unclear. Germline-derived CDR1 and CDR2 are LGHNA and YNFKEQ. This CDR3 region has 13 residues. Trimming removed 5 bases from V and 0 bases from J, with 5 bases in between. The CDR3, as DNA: TGTGCCAGCAGCTTTAGCTCTGGAAACACCATATATTTT. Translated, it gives CASSFSSGNTIYF.

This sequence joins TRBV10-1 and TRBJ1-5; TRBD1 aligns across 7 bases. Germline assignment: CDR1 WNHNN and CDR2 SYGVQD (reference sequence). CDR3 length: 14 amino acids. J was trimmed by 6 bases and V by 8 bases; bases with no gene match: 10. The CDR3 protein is CASAEDRSGQPQHF. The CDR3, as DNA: TGCGCCAGCGCCGAGGACAGGTCGGGTCAGCCCCAGCATTTT.

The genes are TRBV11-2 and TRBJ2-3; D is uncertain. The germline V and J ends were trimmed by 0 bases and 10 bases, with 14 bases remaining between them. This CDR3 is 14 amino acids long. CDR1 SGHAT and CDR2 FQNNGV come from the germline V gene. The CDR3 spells CASSLDLSSEAQYF. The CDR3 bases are TGTGCCAGCAGCTTAGATTTGTCGTCTGAGGCGCAGTATTTT.

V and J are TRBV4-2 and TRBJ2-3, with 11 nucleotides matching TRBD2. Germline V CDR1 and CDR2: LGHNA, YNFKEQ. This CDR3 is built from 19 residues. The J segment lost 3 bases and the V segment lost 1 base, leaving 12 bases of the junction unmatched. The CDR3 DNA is TGTGCCAGCAGCCAAGGACAGCTCGGACTAGCGGGTGCTACAGATACGCAGTATTTT. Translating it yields CASSQGQLGLAGATDTQYF.

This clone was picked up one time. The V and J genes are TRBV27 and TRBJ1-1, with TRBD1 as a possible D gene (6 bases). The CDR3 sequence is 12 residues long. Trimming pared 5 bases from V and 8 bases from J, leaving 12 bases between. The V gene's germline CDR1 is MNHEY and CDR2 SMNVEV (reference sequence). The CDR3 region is CASSRGGTEAFF. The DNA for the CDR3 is TGTGCCAGCAGTAGGGGGGGGACAGAAGCTTTCTTT.

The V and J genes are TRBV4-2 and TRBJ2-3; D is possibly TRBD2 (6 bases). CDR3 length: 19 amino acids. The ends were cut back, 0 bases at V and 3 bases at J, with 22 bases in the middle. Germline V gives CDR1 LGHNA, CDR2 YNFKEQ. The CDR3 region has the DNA TGTGCCAGCAGCCAAGATGGGGGTAGCGGAGGGACTGGGACAGATACGCAGTATTTT. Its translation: CASSQDGGSGGTGTDTQYF.

CDR3 residues: CASSLTQGVRGNTEAFF. For the CDR3, the DNA is TGCGCCAGCAGCTTAACTCAGGGGGTGAGGGGGAACACTGAAGCTTTCTTT. The J gene is TRBJ1-1, the V gene TRBV5-1; 7 bases fit TRBD1. CDR1 and CDR2 from the germline V gene are SGHRS and YFSETQ. The junction had 11 bases not matched to a gene; V was cut back by 2 bases and J by 1 base. The CDR3 is 17 amino acids. The full variable domain, rest sourced from reference TRBV5-1 and TRBJ1-1, is KAGVTQTPRYLIKTRGQQVTLSCSPISGHRSVSWYQQTPGQGLQFLFEYFSETQRNKGNFPGRFSGRQFSNSRSEMNVSTLELGDSALYLCASSLTQGVRGNTEAFFGQGTRLTVV.

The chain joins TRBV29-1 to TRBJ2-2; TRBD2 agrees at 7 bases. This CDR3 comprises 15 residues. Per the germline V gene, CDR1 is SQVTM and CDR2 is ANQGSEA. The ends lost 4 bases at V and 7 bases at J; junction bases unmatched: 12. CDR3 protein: CSVGVIGLDDGELFF. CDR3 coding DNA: TGCAGCGTTGGGGTGATTGGACTAGATGACGGGGAGCTGTTTTTT.

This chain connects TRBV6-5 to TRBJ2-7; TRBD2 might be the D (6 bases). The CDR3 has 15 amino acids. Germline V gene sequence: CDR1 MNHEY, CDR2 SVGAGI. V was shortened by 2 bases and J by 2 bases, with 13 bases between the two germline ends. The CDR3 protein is CASSYIRDFPYEQYF. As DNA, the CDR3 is TGTGCCAGCAGTTACATCCGGGACTTTCCCTACGAGCAGTACTTC.

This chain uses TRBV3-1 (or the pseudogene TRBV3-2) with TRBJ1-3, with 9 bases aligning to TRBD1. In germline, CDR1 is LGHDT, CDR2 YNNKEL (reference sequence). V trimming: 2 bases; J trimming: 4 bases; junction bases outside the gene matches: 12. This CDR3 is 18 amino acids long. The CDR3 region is CASSQNWDREFYGNTIYF. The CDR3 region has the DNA TGTGCCAGCAGCCAAAATTGGGACAGGGAGTTCTACGGAAACACCATATATTTT.

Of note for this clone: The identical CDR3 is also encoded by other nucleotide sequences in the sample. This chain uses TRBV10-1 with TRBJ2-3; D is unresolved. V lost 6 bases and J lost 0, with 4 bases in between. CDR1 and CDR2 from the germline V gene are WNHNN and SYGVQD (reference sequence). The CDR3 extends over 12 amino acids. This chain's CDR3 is CASSVSTDTQYF. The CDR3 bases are TGCGCCAGCAGCGTTAGCACAGATACGCAGTATTTT.

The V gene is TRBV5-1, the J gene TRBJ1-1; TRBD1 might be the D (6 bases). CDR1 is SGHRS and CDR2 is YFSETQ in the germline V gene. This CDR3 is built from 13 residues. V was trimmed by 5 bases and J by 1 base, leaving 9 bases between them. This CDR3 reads CASRWDTNTEAFF. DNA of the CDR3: TGCGCCAGCAGATGGGACACGAACACTGAAGCTTTCTTT.

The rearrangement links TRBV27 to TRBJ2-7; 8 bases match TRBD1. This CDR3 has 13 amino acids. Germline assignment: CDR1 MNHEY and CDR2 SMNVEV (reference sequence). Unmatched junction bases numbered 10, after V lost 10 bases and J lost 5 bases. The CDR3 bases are TGTGCCACCACTCCAGGGGGCCGGGACGAGCAGTACTTC. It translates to CATTPGGRDEQYF.

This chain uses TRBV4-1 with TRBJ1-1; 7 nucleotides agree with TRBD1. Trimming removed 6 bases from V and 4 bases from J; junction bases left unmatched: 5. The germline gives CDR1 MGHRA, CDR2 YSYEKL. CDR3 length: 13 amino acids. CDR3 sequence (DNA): TGCGCCAGCAGTCCCCAGGGGGTCACTGAAGCTTTCTTT. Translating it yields CASSPQGVTEAFF.

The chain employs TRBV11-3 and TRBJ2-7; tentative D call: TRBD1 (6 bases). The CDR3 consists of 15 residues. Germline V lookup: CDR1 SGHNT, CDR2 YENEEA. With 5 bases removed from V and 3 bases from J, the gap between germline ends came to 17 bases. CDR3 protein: CASSPRGGDHYEQYF. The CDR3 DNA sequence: TGTGCCAGCAGCCCTCGAGGGGGAGATCACTACGAGCAGTACTTC.

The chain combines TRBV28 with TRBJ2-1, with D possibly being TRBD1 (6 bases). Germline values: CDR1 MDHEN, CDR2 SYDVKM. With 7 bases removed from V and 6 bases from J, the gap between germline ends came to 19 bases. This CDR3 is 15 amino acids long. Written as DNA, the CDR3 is TGTGCCAGCACCCTCGTACAGGGACGGGGCAATGAGCAGTTCTTC. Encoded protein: CASTLVQGRGNEQFF.

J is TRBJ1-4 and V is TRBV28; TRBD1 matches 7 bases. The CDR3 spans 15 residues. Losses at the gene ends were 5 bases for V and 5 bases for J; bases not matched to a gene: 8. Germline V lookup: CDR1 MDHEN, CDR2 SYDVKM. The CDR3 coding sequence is TGTGCCAGCAGTCAATGGACAGGAGAGAATGAAAAACTGTTTTTT. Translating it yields CASSQWTGENEKLFF.

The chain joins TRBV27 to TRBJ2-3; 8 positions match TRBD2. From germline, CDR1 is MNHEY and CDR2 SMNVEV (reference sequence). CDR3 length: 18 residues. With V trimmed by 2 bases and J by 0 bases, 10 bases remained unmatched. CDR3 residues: CASSLRRLAGNSTDTQYF. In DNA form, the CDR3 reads TGTGCCAGCAGTTTAAGGAGGCTAGCGGGTAATAGCACAGATACGCAGTATTTT.

Here the CDR3 reads CASSQDAGLAMNEQFF. CDR3 DNA sequence: TGCGCCAGCAGCCAAGACGCGGGACTAGCAATGAATGAGCAGTTCTTC. This chain uses TRBV4-1 with TRBJ2-1; TRBD2 matches at 9 bases. This CDR3 has 16 amino acids. From germline, CDR1 is MGHRA and CDR2 YSYEKL. The J segment lost 7 bases and the V segment lost 0 bases, leaving 7 bases of the junction unmatched.